What follows are 31 T cell receptor beta chains derived from one specimen sequenced in a study of OX40 agonist ivuxolimab in advanced cancers. Sequencing was performed with immunoSEQ multiplex PCR; in TCRdb, only in-frame clones are kept and a portion is missing. The sample consists of nearly 70,000 clones, 83% of them appearing once. The sequencing used CD4+ or CD8+ T cells sorted from blood, collected in a trial of the OX40 agonist ivuxolimab. The receptors come from an adult with an advanced solid tumor such as melanoma, head and neck, liver or kidney cancer.

The genes are TRBV15 and TRBJ1-6; 12 bases are shared with TRBD1. The CDR3 spans 16 residues. Germline CDR1 reads LNHNV; CDR2 reads YYDKDF (reference sequence). Germline trimming cut 3 bases from V and 7 bases from J; bases unmatched to any gene: 4. The CDR3 here is CATSSPGTGGNSPLHF. In DNA, the CDR3 is TGTGCCACCAGCAGTCCCGGGACAGGGGGCAATTCACCCCTCCACTTT.

The CDR3 sequence is CASSEMGPAITEAFF. The CDR3 coding sequence is TGTGCCAGCAGCGAAATGGGACCCGCCATCACTGAAGCTTTCTTT. V usage is TRBV11-1 and J usage is TRBJ1-1; possible D gene TRBD1, 5 bases. CDR1 and CDR2 (germline): SGHAT, FQDESV (reference sequence). Trimming shortened V by 5 bases and J by 4 bases, and 17 bases separated the two germline ends. The CDR3 sequence is 15 residues long.

This chain joins TRBV5-4 and TRBJ2-5; D might be TRBD1 (6 bases). Per the germline V gene, CDR1 is SGHNT and CDR2 is YYREEE (reference sequence). The CDR3 is made up of 13 amino acids. V dropped 5 bases and J dropped 9 bases, with 17 bases sitting between them. The CDR3: CASRGGVSEAQYF. For the CDR3, the DNA is TGTGCCAGCAGAGGGGGAGTGAGTGAGGCCCAGTACTTC.

This sequence joins TRBV7-9 and TRBJ2-1; D uncertain. The CDR3 loop spans 12 amino acids. Germline lookup yields CDR1 SEHNR and CDR2 FQNEAQ (reference sequence). Deletions cut 8 bases from V and 10 bases from J, with 15 bases between. In DNA form, the CDR3 reads TGTGCCAGCGCCTTATACGGGTTCGAGCAGTTCTTC. It encodes CASALYGFEQFF.

The chain has TRBV11-2 and TRBJ1-4; no clear D. The CDR3 totals 14 residues. The germline CDR1 and CDR2 sequences are SGHAT and FQNNGV. V lost 2 bases to trimming and J lost 4 bases, with 8 bases between them. The CDR3 here is CASSLRPINEKLFF. The CDR3 DNA follows: TGTGCCAGCAGCTTACGACCGATTAATGAAAAACTGTTTTTT.

V is TRBV9 and J is TRBJ1-1, with D possibly TRBD1 on 5 matching bases. Germline V gene sequence: CDR1 SGDLS, CDR2 YYNGEE. The CDR3 has 14 amino acids. The V end was cut by 4 bases, the J end by 9 bases, with 19 bases between. The CDR3 bases are TGTGCCAGCAGCCCGGAGACCAACAGGCCACAAGCTTTCTTT. This codes for CASSPETNRPQAFF.

This clone was recorded once. The rearrangement joins TRBV5-6 to TRBJ2-7, with D possibly matching TRBD1 (5 bases). Germline V CDR1 and CDR2: SGHDT, YYEEEE. The CDR3 runs 15 residues. Trimming pared 4 bases from V and 2 bases from J, leaving 16 bases between. CDR3 amino acids: CASSPPGPSPYEQYF. CDR3 coding DNA: TGTGCCAGCAGCCCCCCAGGGCCGAGCCCCTACGAGCAGTACTTC.

The V call is TRBV10-3, the J call TRBJ2-1; a possible D gene is TRBD2 (6 bases). This CDR3 is 14 amino acids long. Trimming cost V 4 bases and J 5 bases, with 12 bases left between them. The germline V gene encodes CDR1 ENHRY and CDR2 SYGVKD. CDR3 residues: CAISVHGSDNEQFF. The CDR3, as DNA: TGTGCCATCAGTGTCCACGGGAGCGACAATGAGCAGTTCTTC.

The chain uses TRBV6-5 and TRBJ1-5; TRBD1 aligns across 8 bases. Germline V lookup: CDR1 MNHEY, CDR2 SVGAGI. The CDR3 sequence is 14 residues long. V shed 4 bases and J 11 bases; nucleotides not matched to a gene: 10. CDR3 sequence (DNA): TGTGCCAGCAGTTCCTCGTGGACAGGGAGCACCCAGCATTTT. Amino acid sequence: CASSSSWTGSTQHF.

The chain employs TRBV7-2 and TRBJ2-7; D call uncertain. The V gene lost 1 base and the J gene lost 2 bases, with 9 bases spanning the gap. The CDR3 contains 14 residues. CDR1 and CDR2 from the germline V gene are SGHTA and FQGNSA. The CDR3 region is CASSLVSQTYEQYF. The CDR3 nucleotides are TGTGCCAGCAGCTTAGTTTCGCAGACCTACGAGCAGTACTTC.

V and J are TRBV7-2 and TRBJ1-6, with D unresolved. V was trimmed by 4 bases and J by 5 bases, leaving 9 bases between them. From germline, CDR1 is SGHTA and CDR2 FQGNSA. This CDR3 region has 14 residues. The CDR3 loop reads CASSSGANNSPLHF. The CDR3 DNA sequence: TGTGCCAGCAGCTCGGGAGCAAATAATTCACCCCTCCACTTT.

The chain carries TRBV13 and TRBJ2-1; 14 bases agree with TRBD2. This CDR3 comprises 18 residues. The V gene end was trimmed by 6 bases and the J gene end by 2 bases; junction bases not matched to a gene: 9. Germline V CDR1 and CDR2: PRHDT, FYEKMQ (reference sequence). CDR3 region: CASRPRTSGGPAYNEQFF. CDR3 nucleotides: TGTGCCAGCAGGCCTAGGACTAGCGGGGGGCCGGCCTACAATGAGCAGTTCTTC.

The genes are TRBV6-5 and TRBJ1-1, with 7 bases fitting TRBD1. This CDR3 has 13 residues. CDR1 and CDR2 from the germline V gene are MNHEY and SVGAGI. Trimming removed 6 bases from V and 4 bases from J; junction bases left unmatched: 5. CDR3 region: CASSTTGFTEAFF. DNA of the CDR3: TGTGCCAGCAGCACGACAGGGTTCACTGAAGCTTTCTTT.

This sequence joins TRBV5-1 and TRBJ1-5; 9 nucleotides align to TRBD1. Germline V CDR1 and CDR2: SGHRS, YFSETQ. The CDR3 has 15 residues. V was clipped by 0 bases and J by 8 bases; unmatched bases: 6. The CDR3 sequence: CASSLGQGGSEPQHF. The CDR3 coding sequence is TGCGCCAGCAGCTTGGGACAGGGGGGGTCTGAGCCCCAGCATTTT.

The chain combines TRBV19 with TRBJ2-3, with D perhaps matching TRBD1 (6 bases). Trimming took 5 bases from V and 2 from J, leaving 17 bases between them. The CDR3 has 16 residues. The germline CDR1 and CDR2 sequences are LNHDA and SQIVND (reference sequence). CDR3 DNA sequence: TGTGCCAGTAGTGCCCAACCGGGACACTCCACAGATACGCAGTATTTT. Protein: CASSAQPGHSTDTQYF.

The chain has TRBV6-1 and TRBJ1-5; a possible D gene is TRBD1 (5 bases). Germline V gives CDR1 MNHNS, CDR2 SASEGT. V lost 7 bases, J lost 3 bases, and 16 bases lay in between. The CDR3 is made up of 15 amino acids. The CDR3 nucleotides read TGTGCCAGCACCCCGGGTTCGGGACTCAATCAGCCCCAGCATTTT. The encoded protein is CASTPGSGLNQPQHF.

In its sample, this clone was seen once. V usage is TRBV2 and J usage is TRBJ2-4, with 8 bases matching TRBD1. V was pared by 4 bases and J by 1 base, with 0 bases of the junction left unmatched. This CDR3 region has 14 residues. Germline V gene lookup returns CDR1 SNHLY and CDR2 FYNNEI. The CDR3 is CASSGDRAKNIQYF. CDR3 coding DNA: TGTGCCAGCAGTGGGGACAGGGCCAAAAACATTCAGTACTTC.

Written as DNA, the CDR3 is TGTGCCAGCAGACAACGGACAGGGAAGAACACTGAAGCTTTCTTT. This codes for CASRQRTGKNTEAFF. This chain connects TRBV6-5 to TRBJ1-1, with 8 bases matching TRBD1. J lost 1 base, V lost 6 bases, and 7 bases had no gene match. Germline CDR1 reads MNHEY; CDR2 reads SVGAGI. The CDR3 is made up of 15 amino acids.

The chain carries TRBV7-9 and TRBJ1-2; 7 bases line up with TRBD1. CDR3 length: 13 amino acids. J was trimmed by 4 bases and V by 3 bases; bases with no gene match: 2. Germline V gene lookup returns CDR1 SEHNR and CDR2 FQNEAQ (reference sequence). The CDR3 region is CASSFRGGYGYTF. Written as DNA, the CDR3 is TGTGCCAGCAGCTTCAGGGGGGGCTATGGCTACACCTTC.

This chain uses TRBV18 with TRBJ1-4; a weak D match, TRBD1 (5 bases). This CDR3 comprises 13 residues. Trimming took 8 bases from V and 5 from J, leaving 12 bases between them. Germline assignment: CDR1 KGHSH and CDR2 LQKENI. The CDR3 bases are TGTGCCAGCCGCGGGGGTTTAAATGAAAAACTGTTTTTT. Translation: CASRGGLNEKLFF.

V and J are TRBV6-5 and TRBJ1-1; TRBD1 agrees at 8 bases. Germline V gene lookup returns CDR1 MNHEY and CDR2 SVGAGI. The CDR3 loop spans 13 amino acids. Trimming cost V 7 bases and J 4 bases; bases outside gene matches: 5. This CDR3 reads CASTLTGGTEAFF. CDR3 sequence (DNA): TGTGCCAGCACTTTAACAGGGGGCACTGAAGCTTTCTTT.

This chain uses TRBV19 with TRBJ2-7; tentatively, D is TRBD2 (6 bases). V shed 3 bases and J shed 7 bases, with 19 bases lying between them. The germline V gene encodes CDR1 LNHDA and CDR2 SQIVND (reference sequence). The CDR3 is 15 amino acids. The CDR3 sequence: CASSIVGGSLREQYF. In nucleotides, the CDR3 is TGTGCCAGTAGTATTGTCGGGGGATCTCTACGGGAGCAGTACTTC.

This chain links TRBV23-1 with TRBJ2-3; D is uncertain. TRBV23-1 is an ORF, and what it does is uncertain. The CDR3 totals 20 residues. V lost 3 bases, J lost 0 bases, and 25 bases lay in between. CDR3 in DNA: TGCGCCAGCAGTCACCTCCCCGAAGGCAGCGATACCACTAGCACAGATACGCAGTATTTT. Its translation is CASSHLPEGSDTTSTDTQYF.

Notes on this clone: The sample carries other DNA sequences with the same CDR3. The chain uses TRBV28 and TRBJ2-3; 8 bases are shared with TRBD2. Germline assignment: CDR1 MDHEN and CDR2 SYDVKM. The CDR3 spans 14 residues. V dropped 2 bases and J dropped 3; count of bases not matched to a gene: 1. The CDR3, as DNA: TGTGCCAGCAGTTTAGCGGGGGGAACAGATACGCAGTATTTT. As protein: CASSLAGGTDTQYF.

This chain links TRBV5-1 with TRBJ1-2; tentative D call: TRBD1 (6 bases). V was cut by 0 bases and J by 8 bases, with 14 bases left in between. CDR1 SGHRS and CDR2 YFSETQ come from the germline V gene. The CDR3 has 14 residues. The CDR3 region has the DNA TGCGCCAGCAGCTTGGTATCAGGGGAGAAGGGCTACACCTTC. This gives the protein CASSLVSGEKGYTF.

The rearrangement links TRBV5-8 to TRBJ2-1; the D gene is possibly TRBD2 (5 bases). Germline CDR1 reads SGHTS; CDR2 reads YDEGEE. Trimming cost V 4 bases and J 7 bases, with 21 bases left between them. CDR3 length: 16 amino acids. CDR3 loop: CASSINSVGTDNEQFF. The CDR3 coding sequence is TGTGCCAGCAGCATTAATAGCGTCGGAACTGATAATGAGCAGTTCTTC.

The genes are TRBV5-1 and TRBJ2-7, with 8 bases matching TRBD1. V lost 4 bases and J lost 2; bases outside the gene matches: 20. Germline-derived CDR1 and CDR2 are SGHRS and YFSETQ. The CDR3 runs to 19 residues. The CDR3 DNA reads TGCGCCAGCAGCGGAGGACAGGGAAGAATTTCAGCTGGTACCTACGAGCAGTACTTC. Protein: CASSGGQGRISAGTYEQYF.

The gene calls are TRBV28 and TRBJ1-2; D is unclear. Trimming pared 8 bases from V and 8 bases from J, leaving 15 bases between. This CDR3 is built from 12 residues. Germline V CDR1 and CDR2: MDHEN, SYDVKM. The CDR3 DNA reads as TGTGCCAGCCATAAACTGGAACACGGCTACACCTTC. Amino acids: CASHKLEHGYTF.

J is TRBJ2-7 and V is TRBV16; the match to TRBD1 covers 10 bases. V dropped 0 bases and J dropped 4; count of bases not matched to a gene: 9. CDR3 length: 17 amino acids. The germline V gene has CDR1 KGHSY and CDR2 FQNENV. The CDR3 region is CASSQSFPGQGRYEQYF. DNA of the CDR3: TGTGCCAGCAGCCAATCTTTCCCGGGACAGGGGAGGTACGAGCAGTACTTC.

This chain links TRBV7-2 with TRBJ1-4, with a possible D match to TRBD1 (6 bases). V was trimmed by 7 bases and J by 2 bases, leaving 17 bases between them. The length of the CDR3 is 16 residues. CDR1 is SGHTA and CDR2 is FQGNSA in the germline V gene. As DNA, the CDR3 is TGTGCCAGCAACTGGGGGGGGGCCGACACTAATGAAAAACTGTTTTTT. It yields the protein CASNWGGADTNEKLFF.

The gene calls are TRBV7-9 and TRBJ1-1; D uncertain. Deletions cut 2 bases from V and 2 bases from J, with 12 bases between. Germline V lookup: CDR1 SEHNR, CDR2 FQNEAQ (reference sequence). The CDR3 spans 15 residues. The CDR3 coding sequence is TGTGCCAGCAGCTTACAAGGACGGAGAAACACTGAAGCTTTCTTT. It codes for CASSLQGRRNTEAFF.